This entry features one TCR beta chain sequence. What it recognizes is unknown. PCR amplification relied on 60 Vbeta primers (plus 13 Jbeta primers). Method: immunoSEQ multiplex PCR; TCRdb's copy keeps in-frame clones and lacks some. The sample has about 150,000 clones; roughly 73% are singletons. This specimen belongs to a study of cytomegalovirus exposure and HLA in healthy donors. Turning to the study itself: Prior work identified around 100 million unique TCR beta sequences in some 200 million T cells.

Whole-study findings and limits: TCR beta chains numbering more than 150 were designated cytomegalovirus-associated. Whilst most TCR sequences proved rare, a subset of public TCRs occurred across many donors. Researchers had no immune exposure information except CMV serostatus available.

Germline CDR1 and CDR2: SGHNT and YYREEE (reference sequence). The CDR3 totals 16 residues. Germline trimming cut 0 bases from V and 15 bases from J; bases unmatched to any gene: 10. The chain carries TRBV5-4 and TRBJ1-6, with 12 bases matching TRBD1. The origin of this receptor is a woman in her twenties or thirties in good health and CMV-seronegative. The sample comprised PBMCs. The CDR3 loop reads CASSLGGGTGGFILHF. As DNA, the CDR3 is TGTGCCAGCAGCTTGGGAGGCGGGACAGGGGGCTTCATCCTCCACTTT.